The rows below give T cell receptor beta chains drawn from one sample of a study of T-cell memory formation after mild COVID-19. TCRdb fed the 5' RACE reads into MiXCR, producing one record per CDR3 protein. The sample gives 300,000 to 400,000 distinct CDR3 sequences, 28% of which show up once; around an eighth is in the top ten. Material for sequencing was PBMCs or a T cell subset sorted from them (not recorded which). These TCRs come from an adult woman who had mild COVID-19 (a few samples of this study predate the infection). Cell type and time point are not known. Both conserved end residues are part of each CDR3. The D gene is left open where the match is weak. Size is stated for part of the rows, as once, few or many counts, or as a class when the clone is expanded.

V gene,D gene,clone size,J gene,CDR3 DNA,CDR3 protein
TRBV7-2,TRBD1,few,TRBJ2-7,TGTGCCAGCAGCTCACAAGCGGGACAGGGCTTCTACGAGCAGTACTTC,CASSSQAGQGFYEQYF
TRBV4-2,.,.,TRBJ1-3,TGTGCCAGCAGCCAAGGAGGAGCTGGAAACACCATATATTTT,CASSQGGAGNTIYF
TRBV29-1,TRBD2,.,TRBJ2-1,TGCAGCGTTCGACTGAGCGGGAGCTCCTACAATGAGCAGTTCTTC,CSVRLSGSSYNEQFF
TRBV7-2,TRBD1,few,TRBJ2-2,TGTGCCAGCAGCTTAGTGGGGACAGCCGCGAACACCGGGGAGCTGTTTTTT,CASSLVGTAANTGELFF
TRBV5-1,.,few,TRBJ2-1,TGCGCCAGCAGCCAGTGGGGGGGCCCCTACAATGAGCAGTTCTTC,CASSQWGGPYNEQFF
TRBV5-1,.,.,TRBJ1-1,TGCGCCAGCAGCTCCAACGGACAGATGAACACTGAAGCTTTCTTT,CASSSNGQMNTEAFF
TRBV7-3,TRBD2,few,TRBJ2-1,TGTGCCAGCAGCCACCGGACTAGCGGGAGGTTCGGGCAGTTCTTC,CASSHRTSGRFGQFF
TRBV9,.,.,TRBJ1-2,TGTGCCAGCAGCGGGGGACCGCTAATCTATGGCTACACCTTC,CASSGGPLIYGYTF
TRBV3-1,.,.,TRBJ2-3,TGTGCCAGCAGCCAAGACGGGGGAGACGTGGCGCAGTATTTT,CASSQDGGDVAQYF
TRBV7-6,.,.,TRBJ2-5,TGTGCCAGCAGCTCCAGGGTGACCCAAGAGACCCAGTACTTC,CASSSRVTQETQYF
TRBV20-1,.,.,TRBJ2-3,TGCAGTGCTAGAGCGGCTGCCCCGGGCGCAGATACGCAGTATTTT,CSARAAAPGADTQYF
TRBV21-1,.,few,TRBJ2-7,TGTGCCAGCAGCAAAGAACTAGCGGGAGCCTACGAGCAGTACTTC,CASSKELAGAYEQYF
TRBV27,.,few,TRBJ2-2,TGTGCCAGCAGTTCCTGGGAGGCCGGGGAGCTGTTTTTT,CASSSWEAGELFF
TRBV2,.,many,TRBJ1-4,TGTGCCAGCACCCTGAATGAAAAACTGTTTTTT,CASTLNEKLFF
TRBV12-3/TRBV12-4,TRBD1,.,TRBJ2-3,TGTGCCAGCAGTTCGCCCAGGGGGCCAGATACGCAGTATTTT,CASSSPRGPDTQYF
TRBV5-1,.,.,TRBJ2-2,TGCGCCACCAGACGGGGGACCGGGGAGCTGTTTTTT,CATRRGTGELFF
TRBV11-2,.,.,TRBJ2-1,TGTGCCAGCAGCTTAAGGGCGTATCGTCACTTTAACAATGAGCAGTTCTTC,CASSLRAYRHFNNEQFF
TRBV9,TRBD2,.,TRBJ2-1,TGTGCCAGCAGCGTAGTCCCCCAGCGGGAGTCGCATGAGCAGTTCTTC,CASSVVPQRESHEQFF
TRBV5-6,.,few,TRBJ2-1,TGTGCCAGCAGCTTGGGGTTAAGGGGGTATGAGCAGTTCTTC,CASSLGLRGYEQFF
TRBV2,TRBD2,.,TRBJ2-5,TGTGCCAGCAGTCCTTCGGGACTAGCGGGGGGGAAAGAGACCCAGTACTTC,CASSPSGLAGGKETQYF
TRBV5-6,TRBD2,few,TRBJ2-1,TGTGCCAGCAGCTTGAATCTAGCGGGAGGCCAGGCGAACAATGAGCAGTTCTTC,CASSLNLAGGQANNEQFF
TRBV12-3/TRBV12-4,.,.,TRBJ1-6,TGTGCCAGCAGTTTGGGGGGCGCGGATTCACCCCTCCACTTT,CASSLGGADSPLHF
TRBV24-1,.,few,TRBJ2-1,TGTGCCACCAGTGAGCGGGCAGGGGTCTACAATGAGCAGTTCTTC,CATSERAGVYNEQFF
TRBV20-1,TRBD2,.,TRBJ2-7,TGCAGTGCTAGACGCGGACTAGCACTCAACTACGAGCAGTACTTC,CSARRGLALNYEQYF
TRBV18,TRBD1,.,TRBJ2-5,TGTGCCAGCTCACGGAACCCCGGGACAGATTCTTCGGAGACCCAGTACTTC,CASSRNPGTDSSETQYF
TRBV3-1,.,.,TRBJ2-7,TGTGCCAGCAGCCAACTAAACGAGCAGTACTTC,CASSQLNEQYF
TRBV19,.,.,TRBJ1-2,TGTGCCAGTAAAAAACCCCATCGGGGGGTGGCTGGCTACACCTTC,CASKKPHRGVAGYTF
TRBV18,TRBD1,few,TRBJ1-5,TGTGCCAGCTCACCGGGACAGGGGTCGGTCAATCAGCCCCAGCATTTT,CASSPGQGSVNQPQHF
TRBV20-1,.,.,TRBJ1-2,TGCAGTGCTGGGGGGGACGGCGGTACTAACTATGGCTACACCTTC,CSAGGDGGTNYGYTF
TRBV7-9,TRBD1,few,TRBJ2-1,TGTGCCAGCGAGGAACAGGGGGATGAGCAGTTCTTC,CASEEQGDEQFF
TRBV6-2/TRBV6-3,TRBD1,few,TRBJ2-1,TGTGCCAGCACGCGCCGGGACAGGGGAGGTGAGCAGTTCTTC,CASTRRDRGGEQFF
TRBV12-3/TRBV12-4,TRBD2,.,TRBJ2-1,TGTGCCAGCAGTCTCCGGGGGGGGTCCTACAATGAGCAGTTCTTC,CASSLRGGSYNEQFF